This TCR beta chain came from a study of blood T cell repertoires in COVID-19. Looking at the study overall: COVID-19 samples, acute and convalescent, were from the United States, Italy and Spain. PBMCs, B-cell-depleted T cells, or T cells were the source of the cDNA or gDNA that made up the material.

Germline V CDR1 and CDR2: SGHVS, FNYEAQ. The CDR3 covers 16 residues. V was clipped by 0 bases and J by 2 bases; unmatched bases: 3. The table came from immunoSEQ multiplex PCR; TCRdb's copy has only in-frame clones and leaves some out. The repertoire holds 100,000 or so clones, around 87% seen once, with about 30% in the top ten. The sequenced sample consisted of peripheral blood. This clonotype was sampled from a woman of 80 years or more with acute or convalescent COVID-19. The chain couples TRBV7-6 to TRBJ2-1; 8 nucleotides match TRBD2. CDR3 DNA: TGTGCCAGCAGCTTAGCCGGGGGGGCCCCCTACAATGAGCAGTTCTTC. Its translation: CASSLAGGAPYNEQFF.